This T cell receptor (beta chain) was sequenced in a study of naive and memory T cell subsets. CDR1 is SEHNR, CDR2 FQNEAQ, per germline (reference sequence). The CDR3 is made up of 15 amino acids. V lost 4 bases and J lost 4; bases outside the gene matches: 5. This clonotype was seen at least ten times. Two oligonucleotides, mixed equimolar, formed the beta constant-region primer covering TRBC1 and TRBC2. TCRdb redid the calling of the UMI-ligation and nested PCR reads with MiXCR, one entry per CDR3 protein. The data hold 25,000 to 30,000 distinct CDR3 sequences, with around 10% observed a single time.

Sequencing used effector memory CD4+ T cells from blood. Specified subset: effector memory, CD45RA- CD27-. The receptor was isolated from a human donor in good health. The rearrangement joins TRBV7-9 to TRBJ2-3, with 10 bases that match TRBD2. CDR3 nucleotides: TGTGCCAGCAGCTCACTAGCGGGGCGGGCAGATACGCAGTATTTT. It specifies CASSSLAGRADTQYF.